This TCR beta chain was captured by sequencing in a study of regulatory T cells in long-lasting Graves disease. CDR1 is SGHAT and CDR2 is FQNNGV in the germline V gene. With 5 bases removed from V and 0 bases from J, the gap between germline ends came to 7 bases. The CDR3 covers 13 residues. The time point denotes: newly diagnosed GD, antithyroid drugs for less than 3 months. Construction of the TCR library relied on RNA isolated from PBMCs. Enrollment of patients was through an endocrinology department in Xi'an, China. Library construction for TCR beta used iRepertoire HTBI primers and Arm-PCR of CDR3 regions. TCRdb re-called the multiplex PCR reads with MiXCR, one entry per CDR3 protein. The data contain about half a million distinct CDR3 sequences, around 13% of them singletons. This clonotype was observed at least ten times. Its antigen is not known. Findings of the study overall: Persistent disease samples used TRBV28, TRBJ1-2 and TRBJ2-5 preferentially. Lower TCR diversity was seen in persistent Graves' patients than in newly diagnosed ones. Relative to new patients (approximately 1,000), persistent patients exhibited greater sharing of public clonotypes (2,741).

The same specimen was also included in a second study, on T cells in Graves' hyperthyroidism and ophthalmopathy.

The chain has TRBV11-2 and TRBJ2-5, with D uncertain. The sequence derives from a woman in her 30s with Graves disease. Here the sequenced sample was peripheral blood mononuclear cells (PBMCs), taken at new diagnosis, from a patient treated with antithyroid drugs. In DNA form, the CDR3 reads TGTGCCAGCAGCACGGCGAACCAAGAGACCCAGTACTTC. Residues: CASSTANQETQYF.